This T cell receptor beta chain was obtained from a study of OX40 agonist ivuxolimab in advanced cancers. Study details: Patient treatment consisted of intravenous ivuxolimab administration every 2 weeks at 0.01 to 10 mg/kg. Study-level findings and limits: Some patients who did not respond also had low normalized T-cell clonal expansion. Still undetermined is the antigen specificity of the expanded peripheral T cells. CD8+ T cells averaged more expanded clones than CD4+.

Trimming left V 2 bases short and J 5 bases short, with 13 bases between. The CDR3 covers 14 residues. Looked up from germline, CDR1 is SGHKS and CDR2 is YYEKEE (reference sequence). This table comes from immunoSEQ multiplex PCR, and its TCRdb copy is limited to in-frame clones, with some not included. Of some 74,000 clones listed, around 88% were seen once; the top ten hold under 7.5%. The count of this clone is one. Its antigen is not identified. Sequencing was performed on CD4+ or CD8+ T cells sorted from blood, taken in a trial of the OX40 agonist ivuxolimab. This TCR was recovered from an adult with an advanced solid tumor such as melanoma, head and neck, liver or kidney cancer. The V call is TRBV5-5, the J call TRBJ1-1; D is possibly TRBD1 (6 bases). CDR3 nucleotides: TGTGCCAGCAGCTTCGGGGGCCTCGGGACTGAAGCTTTCTTT. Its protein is CASSFGGLGTEAFF.